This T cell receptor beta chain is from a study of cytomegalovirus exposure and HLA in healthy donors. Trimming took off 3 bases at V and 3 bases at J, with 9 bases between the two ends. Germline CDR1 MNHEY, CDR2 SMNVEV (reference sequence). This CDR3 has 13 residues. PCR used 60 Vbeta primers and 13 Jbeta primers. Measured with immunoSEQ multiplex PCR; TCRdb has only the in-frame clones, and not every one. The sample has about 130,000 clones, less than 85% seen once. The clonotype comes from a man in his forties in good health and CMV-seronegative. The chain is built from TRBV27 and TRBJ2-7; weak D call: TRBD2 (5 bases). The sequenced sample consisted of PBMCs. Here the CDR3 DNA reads TGTGCCAGCAGTTTGGAAAGCGGCTACGAGCAGTACTTC. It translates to CASSLESGYEQYF.